One sample yielded the 11 T cell receptor beta chains listed below, sequenced in a study of T cell changes during pregnancy in multiple sclerosis. Measured with immunoSEQ multiplex PCR; TCRdb has only the in-frame clones, and not every one. The sample yields tens of thousands of clones, 90% to 95% seen once. Specimen: peripheral blood, collected in the second trimester of pregnancy. These receptors were obtained from a female donor with multiple sclerosis, enrolled in a pregnancy study.

This sequence joins TRBV5-1 and TRBJ2-7; 7 bases align to TRBD1. The CDR3 consists of 13 residues. Germline V gene lookup returns CDR1 SGHRS and CDR2 YFSETQ. V was clipped by 3 bases and J by 2 bases; unmatched bases: 2. Written as DNA, the CDR3 is TGCGCCAGCAGCTGGGACAGAACCTACGAGCAGTACTTC. Protein product: CASSWDRTYEQYF.

The chain couples TRBV14 to TRBJ2-7; TRBD2 is a possible D gene (7 bases). V lost 4 bases, J lost 3 bases, and 13 bases lay in between. Germline V CDR1 and CDR2: SGHDN, FVKESK. The CDR3 totals 14 residues. The CDR3 loop is CASSRGGAFYEQYF. The CDR3 DNA follows: TGTGCCAGCAGCCGGGGGGGCGCGTTCTACGAGCAGTACTTC.

The chain's CDR3 is CASSTTGGMNTEAFF. As DNA, the CDR3 is TGTGCCAGTAGTACCACAGGGGGCATGAACACTGAAGCTTTCTTT. V is TRBV19 and J is TRBJ1-1, with 9 bases matching TRBD1. The germline V gene has CDR1 LNHDA and CDR2 SQIVND (reference sequence). CDR3 length equals 15 residues. Losses at the gene ends were 4 bases for V and 0 bases for J; bases not matched to a gene: 3.

This chain joins TRBV10-3 and TRBJ2-2, with D possibly TRBD2 on 6 matching bases. The CDR3 is made up of 16 amino acids. V lost 8 bases to trimming and J lost 2 bases, with 18 bases between them. Germline CDR1 ENHRY, CDR2 SYGVKD. CDR3 in amino acids: CAIWDLMKDNTGELFF. The CDR3 nucleotides read TGTGCCATCTGGGACTTAATGAAAGACAACACCGGGGAGCTGTTTTTT.

V gene TRBV6-5 combines with J gene TRBJ2-3, with a tentative D call TRBD1 (5 bases). Germline values: CDR1 MNHEY, CDR2 SVGAGI. Trimming removed 3 bases from V and 3 bases from J, with 13 bases in between. This CDR3 has 15 residues. The CDR3 reads CASSYGATLTDTQYF. The CDR3 nucleotides read TGTGCCAGCAGTTATGGGGCAACACTAACAGATACGCAGTATTTT.

V and J are TRBV6-1 and TRBJ1-5; D not resolved. The CDR3 is made up of 17 amino acids. Germline V lookup: CDR1 MNHNS, CDR2 SASEGT. Trimming removed 0 bases from V and 4 bases from J, with 16 bases in between. CDR3: CASSEASIRLSNQPQHF. CDR3 DNA sequence: TGTGCCAGCAGTGAAGCGTCCATCCGACTATCTAATCAGCCCCAGCATTTT.

The V call is TRBV5-1, the J call TRBJ2-1; the D gene is possibly TRBD1 (7 bases). This CDR3 has 16 residues. Germline V gene lookup returns CDR1 SGHRS and CDR2 YFSETQ. V lost 6 bases, J lost 0 bases, and 16 bases lay in between. CDR3 DNA: TGCGCCAGCACCCCGGAGGGGACAGCCTCCTACAATGAGCAGTTCTTC. Amino acid sequence: CASTPEGTASYNEQFF. The full variable domain, in which reference TRBV5-1 and TRBJ2-1 provide the parts outside the CDR3, is KAGVTQTPRYLIKTRGQQVTLSCSPISGHRSVSWYQQTPGQGLQFLFEYFSETQRNKGNFPGRFSGRQFSNSRSEMNVSTLELGDSALYLCASTPEGTASYNEQFFGPGTRLTVL.

This chain uses TRBV7-2 with TRBJ2-7; D gene unclear. The germline V gene has CDR1 SGHTA and CDR2 FQGNSA. Trimming took off 1 base at V and 2 bases at J, with 9 bases between the two ends. This CDR3 comprises 14 residues. The DNA of the CDR3 is TGTGCCAGCAGCTTAGGGCAGGCCACCTACGAGCAGTACTTC. It is translated as CASSLGQATYEQYF.

The rearrangement joins TRBV18 to TRBJ2-1; 7 bases agree with TRBD2. V lost 1 base and J lost 0; bases outside the gene matches: 6. The CDR3 sequence is 17 residues long. CDR1 is KGHSH and CDR2 is LQKENI in the germline V gene. This CDR3 is CASSPRLADTSYNEQFF. The DNA for the CDR3 is TGTGCCAGCTCACCACGGCTAGCGGATACCTCCTACAATGAGCAGTTCTTC. The whole variable domain, remainder taken from reference TRBV18 and TRBJ2-1, is NAGVMQNPRHLVRRRGQEARLRCSPMKGHSHVYWYRQLPEEGLKFMVYLQKENIIDESGMPKERFSAEFPKEGPSILRIQQVVRGDSAAYFCASSPRLADTSYNEQFFGPGTRLTVL.

CDR3 protein: CASSSGGAGRPNEQFF. CDR3 coding DNA: TGTGCCAGCAGCAGCGGGGGAGCGGGAAGGCCCAATGAGCAGTTCTTC. The rearrangement uses TRBV7-8 and TRBJ2-1; 8 bases are shared with TRBD2. The V gene's germline CDR1 is SGHVS and CDR2 FQNEAQ. This CDR3 is built from 16 residues. Trimming cost V 5 bases and J 6 bases; bases outside gene matches: 12.

The genes are TRBV6-1 and TRBJ2-1; 8 nucleotides align to TRBD1. Unmatched junction bases numbered 3, after V lost 7 bases and J lost 4 bases. The CDR3 spans 13 residues. The germline V gene has CDR1 MNHNS and CDR2 SASEGT. The CDR3 loop reads CASTGQGYNEQFF. CDR3 bases: TGTGCCAGCACCGGACAGGGTTACAATGAGCAGTTCTTC.